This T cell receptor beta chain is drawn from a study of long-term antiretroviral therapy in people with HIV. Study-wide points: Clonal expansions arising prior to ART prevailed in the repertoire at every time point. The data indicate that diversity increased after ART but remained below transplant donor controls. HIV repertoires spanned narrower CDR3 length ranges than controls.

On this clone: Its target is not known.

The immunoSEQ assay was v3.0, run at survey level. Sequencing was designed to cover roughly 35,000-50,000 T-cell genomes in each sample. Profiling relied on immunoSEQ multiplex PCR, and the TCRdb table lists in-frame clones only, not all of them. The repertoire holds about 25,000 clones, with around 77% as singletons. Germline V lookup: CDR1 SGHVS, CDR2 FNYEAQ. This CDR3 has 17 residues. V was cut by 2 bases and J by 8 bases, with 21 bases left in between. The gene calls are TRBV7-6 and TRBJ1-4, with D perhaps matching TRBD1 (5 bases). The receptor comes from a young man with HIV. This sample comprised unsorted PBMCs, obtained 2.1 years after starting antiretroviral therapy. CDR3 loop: CASSLSGTGRGDEKLFF. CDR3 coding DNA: TGTGCCAGCAGCTTATCAGGAACAGGACGTGGGGACGAAAAACTGTTTTTT.